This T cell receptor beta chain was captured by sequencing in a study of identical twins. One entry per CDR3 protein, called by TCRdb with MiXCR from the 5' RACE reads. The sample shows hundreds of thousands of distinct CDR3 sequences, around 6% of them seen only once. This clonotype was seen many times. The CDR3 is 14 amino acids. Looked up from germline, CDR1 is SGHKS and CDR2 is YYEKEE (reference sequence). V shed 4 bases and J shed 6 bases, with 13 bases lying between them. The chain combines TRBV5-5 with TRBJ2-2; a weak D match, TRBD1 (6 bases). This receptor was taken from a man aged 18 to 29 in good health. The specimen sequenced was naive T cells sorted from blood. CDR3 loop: CASSAIRGPGELFF. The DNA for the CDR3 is TGTGCCAGCAGCGCCATCAGGGGCCCCGGGGAGCTGTTTTTT.